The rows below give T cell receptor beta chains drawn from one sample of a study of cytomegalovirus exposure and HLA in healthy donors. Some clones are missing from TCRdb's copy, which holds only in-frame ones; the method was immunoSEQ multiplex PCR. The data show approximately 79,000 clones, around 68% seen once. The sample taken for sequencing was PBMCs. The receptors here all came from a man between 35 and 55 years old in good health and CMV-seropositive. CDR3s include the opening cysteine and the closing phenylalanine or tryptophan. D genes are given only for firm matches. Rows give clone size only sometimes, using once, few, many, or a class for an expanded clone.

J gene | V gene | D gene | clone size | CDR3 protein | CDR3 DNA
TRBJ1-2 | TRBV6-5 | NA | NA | CASSDWGGGYTF | TGTGCCAGCAGCGACTGGGGGGGTGGCTACACCTTC
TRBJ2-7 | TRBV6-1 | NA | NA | CASGSGLGGSYEQYF | TGTGCCAGCGGTTCTGGACTGGGGGGCTCCTACGAGCAGTACTTC
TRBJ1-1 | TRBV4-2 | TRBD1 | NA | CASSQGGQGSTEAFF | TGTGCCAGCAGCCAAGGGGGACAGGGTTCCACTGAAGCTTTCTTT
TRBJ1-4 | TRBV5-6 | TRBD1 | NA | CASILRGPLNEKLFF | TGTGCCAGCATTCTCAGGGGGCCCCTTAATGAAAAACTGTTTTTT
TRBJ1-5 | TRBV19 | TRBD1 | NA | CASGRPGQYNQPQHF | TGTGCCAGCGGTAGACCGGGACAGTACAATCAGCCCCAGCATTTT
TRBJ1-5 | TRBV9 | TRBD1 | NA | CASSPGTGSEPQHF | TGTGCCAGCAGCCCTGGGACAGGGAGTGAGCCCCAGCATTTT
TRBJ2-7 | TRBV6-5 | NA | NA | CASSIRGYEQYF | TGTGCCAGCAGTATCAGGGGTTACGAGCAGTACTTC
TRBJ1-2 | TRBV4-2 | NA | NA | CASSQASQGIGYTF | TGTGCCAGCAGCCAAGCTAGTCAGGGTATTGGCTACACCTTC
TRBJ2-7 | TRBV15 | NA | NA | CATSDPRSGQDEQYF | TGTGCCACCAGCGACCCCCGTAGTGGTCAGGACGAGCAGTACTTC
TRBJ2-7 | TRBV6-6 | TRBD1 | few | CASSSSETGAYEQYF | TGTGCCAGCAGTTCGTCCGAGACAGGGGCCTACGAGCAGTACTTC
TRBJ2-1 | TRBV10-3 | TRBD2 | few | CAINPGLGAEQFF | TGTGCCATCAATCCGGGACTAGGGGCTGAGCAGTTCTTC
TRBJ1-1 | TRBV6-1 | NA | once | CASSEWGTEAFF | TGTGCCAGCAGTGAGTGGGGGACAGAAGCTTTCTTT
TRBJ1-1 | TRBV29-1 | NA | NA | CSVGGPEGFPEAFF | TGCAGCGTTGGAGGTCCTGAAGGCTTTCCTGAAGCTTTCTTT
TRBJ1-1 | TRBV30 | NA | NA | CAWSVEQSLNAFF | TGTGCCTGGAGTGTAGAACAGAGTTTAAACGCTTTCTTT
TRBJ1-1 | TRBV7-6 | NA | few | CASSLEANTEAFF | TGTGCCAGCAGCTTAGAAGCGAACACTGAAGCTTTCTTT
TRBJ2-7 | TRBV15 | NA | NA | CATSPGHTYEQYF | TGTGCCACCAGCCCAGGGCATACCTACGAGCAGTACTTC
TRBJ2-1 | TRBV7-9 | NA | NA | CASRRVSDEQFF | TGTGCCAGCCGCCGGGTGAGCGATGAGCAGTTCTTC
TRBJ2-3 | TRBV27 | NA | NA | CASSLWSGTHTDTQYF | TGTGCCAGCAGTTTATGGAGTGGCACCCACACAGATACGCAGTATTTT
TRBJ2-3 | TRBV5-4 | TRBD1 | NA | CASSLAPGGKGDAQYF | TGTGCCAGCAGCTTGGCGCCAGGGGGTAAAGGGGACGCGCAGTATTTT
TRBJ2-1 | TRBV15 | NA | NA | CATSRDRYNEQFF | TGTGCCACCAGCAGGGACAGATACAATGAGCAGTTCTTC
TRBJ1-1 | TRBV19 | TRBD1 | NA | CATLDRGRTEAFF | TGTGCCACTCTGGACAGGGGGCGGACTGAAGCTTTCTTT
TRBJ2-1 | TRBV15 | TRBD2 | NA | CATSRETSGRAFNEQFF | TGTGCCACCAGCAGAGAGACTAGCGGGAGGGCTTTCAATGAGCAGTTCTTC
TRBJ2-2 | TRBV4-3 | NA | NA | CASSQEGRVGTGELFF | TGCGCCAGCAGCCAAGAAGGCAGGGTCGGCACCGGGGAGCTGTTTTTT